The entry that follows covers one T cell receptor beta chain sequence. Its antigen is as yet unknown. The record originates from a study of T-cell memory formation after mild COVID-19. The wider study: Largely, the TCR clusters proved donor specific. Findings of the study overall: The appearance of some responding clones in pre-infection memory suggested that cross-reactive memory joined.

Constant-segment-primed 5'RACE gave TCR alpha and TCR beta cDNA libraries with sample barcodes and UMIs. Each CDR3 protein is one row after TCRdb ran MiXCR on the 5' RACE reads. The repertoire holds a few hundred thousand distinct CDR3 sequences, 14% seen once, with roughly a fifth in the top ten. With V trimmed by 0 bases and J by 4 bases, 5 bases remained unmatched. CDR3 length: 16 amino acids. CDR1 DFQATT and CDR2 SNEGSKA come from the germline V gene (reference sequence). The V and J genes are TRBV20-1 and TRBJ2-2; 10 bases match TRBD1. Specimen: PBMCs or a T cell subset sorted from them (not recorded which). This TCR was sampled from a man between 18 and 35 years old who had mild COVID-19 (a few samples of this study predate the infection). Cell type and time point are not known. In nucleotides, the CDR3 is TGCAGTGCTAGAGATTGGACAGGGGGTAGCACCGGGGAGCTGTTTTTT. Its translation: CSARDWTGGSTGELFF.